The clone carrying this TCR beta chain has a count of ten or more. Its antigen is still unknown. TCRdb fed the RT-PCR reads into MiXCR, producing one record per CDR3 protein. The sample records more than 600,000 distinct CDR3 sequences, 18% being singletons. This entry is derived from a study of response to subunit inactivated influenza vaccine. General study findings and limits: Few new T cells, the authors suggested, are recruited by each seasonal influenza vaccination.

Germline V CDR1 and CDR2: MDHEN, SYDVKM. V shed 6 bases, J shed 2 bases, and the junction held 10 bases outside the gene matches. This CDR3 is 16 amino acids long. The origin of this receptor is a man in his fifties or sixties who received an inactivated influenza vaccine. This rearrangement joins TRBV28 to TRBJ2-3, with TRBD2 matching over 8 bases. The sample in question was PBMCs from blood, obtained more than 4 days after vaccination. The CDR3 loop reads CASSLRGGQVTDTQYF. The CDR3 nucleotides are TGTGCCAGCAGCCTCCGGGGGGGGCAGGTCACAGATACGCAGTATTTT.